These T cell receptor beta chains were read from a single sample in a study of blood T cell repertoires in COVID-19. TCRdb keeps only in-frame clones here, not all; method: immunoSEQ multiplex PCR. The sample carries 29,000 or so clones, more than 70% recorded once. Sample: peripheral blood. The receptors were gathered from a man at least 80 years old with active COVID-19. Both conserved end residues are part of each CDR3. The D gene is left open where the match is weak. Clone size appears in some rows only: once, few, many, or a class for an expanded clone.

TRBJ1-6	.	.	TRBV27	TGTGCCAGCAGACCGAGCGGGGGGTCCCTCCACTTT	CASRPSGGSLHF
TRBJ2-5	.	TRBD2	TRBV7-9	TGTGCCAGCAGCCAGAGCGGGGGAGGGGAGACCCAGTACTTC	CASSQSGGGETQYF
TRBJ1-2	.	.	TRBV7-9	TGTGCCAGCAGCTTAGTTAGCTATGGCTACACCTTC	CASSLVSYGYTF
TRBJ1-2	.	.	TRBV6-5	TGTGCCAGCAGTTACCGGAATGCGGGGGGCTACACCTTC	CASSYRNAGGYTF
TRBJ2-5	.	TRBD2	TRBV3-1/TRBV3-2	TGTGCCAGCAGCCCGGGACTAGCGGGAGCCCAAGAGACCCAGTACTTC	CASSPGLAGAQETQYF
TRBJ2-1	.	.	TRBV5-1	TGCGCCAGCAGCTTGGACAGCCCCCGCAATGAGCAGTTCTTC	CASSLDSPRNEQFF
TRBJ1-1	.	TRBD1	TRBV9	TGTGCCAGCAGCGGACAGGGAACAGACACTGAAGCTTTCTTT	CASSGQGTDTEAFF
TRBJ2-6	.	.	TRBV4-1	TGCGCCAGCAGCCCCCGCCTTTCCGGCGGGGCTGGGGCCAACGTCCTGACTTTC	CASSPRLSGGAGANVLTF
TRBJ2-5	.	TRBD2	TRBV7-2	TGTGCCAGCAGCTTTGATTATGGGAGGGCGACCCAGTACTTC	CASSFDYGRATQYF
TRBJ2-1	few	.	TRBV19	TGTGCCAGTAGTATGGGACTCTCCTACAATGAGCAGTTCTTC	CASSMGLSYNEQFF
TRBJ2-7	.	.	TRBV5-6	TGTGCCAGCAGCTTGGGGTCAGGGAACTACGAGCAGTACTTC	CASSLGSGNYEQYF
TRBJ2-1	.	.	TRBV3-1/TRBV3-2	TGTGCCAGCAGCCAAGATAGCCGTTACCCATACAATGAGCAGTTCTTC	CASSQDSRYPYNEQFF
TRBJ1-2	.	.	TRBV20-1	TGCAGTGGAAGGGGAAACTATGGCTACACCTTC	CSGRGNYGYTF
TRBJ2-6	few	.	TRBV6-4	TGTGCCAGAGGGAGCTCTGGGGCCAACGTCCTGACTTTC	CARGSSGANVLTF
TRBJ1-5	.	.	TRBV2	TGTGCCAGTAACATGGGGGGGAGCAATCAGCCCCAGCATTTT	CASNMGGSNQPQHF
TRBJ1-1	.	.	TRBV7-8	TGTGCCAGCAGCTTATCGGGGTTGAGGACTGAAGCTTTCTTT	CASSLSGLRTEAFF
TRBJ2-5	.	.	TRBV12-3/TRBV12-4	TGTGCCAGCAGTTTAGTACAATTAGAGACCCAGTACTTC	CASSLVQLETQYF
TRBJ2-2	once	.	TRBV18	TGTGCCAGCTCACCCCGGGTATCGGCTAGCTTGAACACCGGGGAGCTGTTTTTT	CASSPRVSASLNTGELFF
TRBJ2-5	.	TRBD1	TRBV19	TGTGCCAGTAGTCGGTCAGGGGGAACCATAGAGACCCAGTACTTC	CASSRSGGTIETQYF
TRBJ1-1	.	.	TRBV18	TGTGCCAGCTCACCATCGACGGGTAGAATGAACACTGAAGCTTTCTTT	CASSPSTGRMNTEAFF
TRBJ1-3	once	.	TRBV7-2	TGTGCCAGCACCCTGCGGGGTTCTGGAAACACCATATATTTT	CASTLRGSGNTIYF
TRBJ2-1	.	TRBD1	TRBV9	TGTGCCAGCAGCACAATACGGGACAGGGGTGGGGCCCACTTGGACAATGAGCAGTTCTTC	CASSTIRDRGGAHLDNEQFF
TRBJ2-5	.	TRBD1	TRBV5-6	TGTGCCAGCAGCTTGAGGGGACAGGTCCTCCAAGAGACCCAGTACTTC	CASSLRGQVLQETQYF
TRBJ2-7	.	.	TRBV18	TGTGCCAGCTCACCACAAGCCAAACCCTACGAGCAGTACTTC	CASSPQAKPYEQYF
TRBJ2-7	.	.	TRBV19	TGTGCCAGTTCTTACAGGGTTGGTATGGGGTTCGCGCAGTACTTC	CASSYRVGMGFAQYF
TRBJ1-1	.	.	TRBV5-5	TGTGCCAGCTCAACACAGAACACTGAAGCTTTCTTT	CASSTQNTEAFF
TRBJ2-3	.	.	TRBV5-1	TGCGCCAGCAGCTTGGATGCGTCCCCAGATACGCAGTATTTT	CASSLDASPDTQYF
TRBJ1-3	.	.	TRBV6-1	TGTGCCAGCAGGATGGACACCCGAAACACCATATATTTT	CASRMDTRNTIYF
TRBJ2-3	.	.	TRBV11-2	TGTGCCAGCAGCCTGCCTTTGGAGCCCACAGATACGCAGTATTTT	CASSLPLEPTDTQYF
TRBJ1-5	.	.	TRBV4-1	TGCGCCAGCAGCGAAGACTGGACAGTCAATCAGCCCCAGCATTTT	CASSEDWTVNQPQHF
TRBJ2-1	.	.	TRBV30	TGTGCCTGGAGTCACCCCCGGGGAGCAGTGAGGCACAATGAGCAGTTCTTC	CAWSHPRGAVRHNEQFF
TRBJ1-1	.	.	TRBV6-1	TGTGCCAGCAGTGAAGGGCAAATGAACACTGAAGCTTTCTTT	CASSEGQMNTEAFF
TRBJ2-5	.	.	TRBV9	TGTGCCAGCAGCGTCCAAGAGGGAGAGACCCAGTACTTC	CASSVQEGETQYF